This T cell receptor beta chain came from a study of graft-versus-host responses after intestinal transplantation. On the study more broadly: The whole recipient group had anti-thymocyte globulin induction followed by tacrolimus and steroids for 2 to 3 years.

Note on this clone: Antigen specificity is unknown.

Using immunoSEQ multiplex PCR, the repertoire was profiled, and TCRdb retains in-frame clones only, with some absent. The sample carries 25,000 or so clones, 82% recorded once. General study findings and limits: Recipient-marrow GvH clones were detected, some having first appeared in ileum or blood.

Between the trimmed V and J ends, which lost 0 bases and 2 bases, there was a span of 12 bases. The CDR3 covers 16 residues. Germline values: CDR1 SGHRS, CDR2 YFSETQ. Material: unstimulated CD4+ T cells sorted from spleen or lymph node cells, obtained before intestinal transplant. The rearrangement uses TRBV5-1 and TRBJ1-3; maybe TRBD1 (6 bases). This receptor was taken from a human donor who received an intestinal transplant. CDR3 bases: TGCGCCAGCAGCTTGGAGGGACATCTCGCTGGAAACACCATATATTTT. Its translation is CASSLEGHLAGNTIYF. Full variable domain (remainder filled in from reference TRBV5-1 and TRBJ1-3): KAGVTQTPRYLIKTRGQQVTLSCSPISGHRSVSWYQQTPGQGLQFLFEYFSETQRNKGNFPGRFSGRQFSNSRSEMNVSTLELGDSALYLCASSLEGHLAGNTIYFGEGSWLTVV.